One and the same sample provided the 19 T cell receptor beta chains below, sequenced in a study of T cells in Graves' hyperthyroidism and ophthalmopathy. Amplification of TCR beta CDR3 regions was performed using RNA transcripts as template. Primed by the HTBI set, a first-round RT-PCR was run on the TCR CDR3. TCRdb re-called the multiplex PCR reads through MiXCR, storing one row per CDR3 protein. This table holds approximately 500,000 distinct CDR3 sequences, around 42% found once. The source material was peripheral blood or thyroid tissue (not recorded which). These receptors all come from a woman in her late teens or twenties with Graves' hyperthyroidism.

This clonotype has at least ten counts. V is TRBV7-9 and J is TRBJ1-1; 9 bases fit TRBD1. The germline V gene has CDR1 SEHNR and CDR2 FQNEAQ (reference sequence). This CDR3 has 13 residues. J gave up 4 bases and V 5 bases, and 2 bases lay outside the gene matches. CDR3 amino acids: CASSPQGATEAFF. The CDR3 DNA reads as TGTGCCAGCAGCCCACAGGGGGCCACTGAAGCTTTCTTT.

This clonotype was seen just once. Sequence at one end of the junction differs from germline and may be a read error. The gene calls are TRBV5-4 and TRBJ1-2; 7 bases align to TRBD1. The germline V gene encodes CDR1 SGHNT and CDR2 YYREEE (reference sequence). This CDR3 has 12 amino acids. The CDR3 DNA follows: TGCAGCGTGGCCGGGAGACAGGGATTCTACACCTTC. Residues: CSVAGRQGFYTF.

On this clonotype itself: One end of the junction is discordant with germline, which a read error may explain. The chain uses TRBV9 and TRBJ1-4, with a possible D match to TRBD1 (6 bases). The CDR3 contains 18 residues. CDR1 and CDR2 from the germline V gene are SGDLS and YYNGEE. CDR3 loop: CASSVNREGGGTNEKLSF. The CDR3 region has the DNA TGTGCCAGCAGCGTAAATCGCGAAGGGGGAGGCACTAATGAAAAACTGTCTTTT.

This clonotype appeared many times. The chain employs TRBV7-3 and TRBJ1-1, with TRBD1 matching over 7 bases. J lost 5 bases, V lost 5 bases, and 5 bases had no gene match. Germline assignment: CDR1 SGHTA and CDR2 FQGTGA. CDR3 length: 13 residues. CDR3 coding DNA: TGTGCCAGCAGCCCACAGGGGTGGACTGAAGCTTTCTTT. Protein product: CASSPQGWTEAFF. The full variable domain, completed using reference TRBV7-3 and TRBJ1-1, is GAGVSQTPSNKVTEKGKYVELRCDPISGHTALYWYRQSLGQGPEFLIYFQGTGAADDSGLPNDRFFAVRPEGSVSTLKIQRTERGDSAVYLCASSPQGWTEAFFGQGTRLTVV.

Ten or more counts support this clonotype. The rearrangement links TRBV4-1 to TRBJ1-4; no clear D. Germline loops: CDR1 MGHRA, CDR2 YSYEKL. This CDR3 is 14 amino acids long. V lost 0 bases and J 8 bases, leaving 10 bases between the germline ends. This CDR3 reads CASSQEGVGEKLFF. CDR3 bases: TGCGCCAGCAGCCAAGAAGGCGTGGGGGAAAAACTGTTTTTT.

About this clonotype: A much larger clone differs from this one at a single base, so this may be a read error. This chain connects TRBV10-3 to TRBJ1-2; D remains unclear. CDR3 length: 13 amino acids. V was clipped by 4 bases and J by 0 bases, with 6 bases between them. Germline values: CDR1 ENHRY, CDR2 SYGVKD. The CDR3 region is CAISGVSNYGYTF. CDR3 sequence (DNA): TGTGCCATCAGTGGAGTATCTAACTATGGCTACACCTTC.

This chain connects TRBV19 to TRBJ1-3; 9 bases agree with TRBD1. V was pared by 6 bases and J by 3 bases, with 9 bases of the junction left unmatched. CDR3 length: 16 amino acids. Per germline, CDR1 LNHDA and CDR2 SQIVND (reference sequence). CDR3 residues: CASRPTGQGDGNTIYF. In DNA form, the CDR3 reads TGTGCCAGTAGACCGACGGGACAGGGTGATGGAAACACCATATATTTT.

This clonotype was recorded once. The CDR3 protein is CATSDFGTRLGELFF. CDR3 bases: TGTGCCACCAGTGATTTCGGGACTCGTCTCGGGGAGCTGTTTTTT. The V and J genes are TRBV24-1 and TRBJ2-2, with D possibly matching TRBD2 (6 bases). The CDR3 loop spans 15 amino acids. V was shortened by 1 base and J by 7 bases, with 12 bases between the two germline ends. Germline assignment: CDR1 KGHDR and CDR2 SFDVKD.

Many counts were recorded for this clonotype. The chain joins TRBV19 to TRBJ1-1; D perhaps matches TRBD1 (5 bases). In germline, CDR1 is LNHDA, CDR2 SQIVND (reference sequence). The CDR3 is 13 amino acids. V shed 8 bases and J shed 3 bases, with 13 bases lying between them. This chain's CDR3 is CASALAGHTEAFF. CDR3 nucleotide sequence: TGTGCCAGTGCCTTGGCGGGGCACACTGAAGCTTTCTTT.

In this sample, this clonotype turned up many times. This sequence joins TRBV6-5 and TRBJ1-1; D might be TRBD1 (6 bases). CDR3 length equals 15 residues. CDR1 is MNHEY, CDR2 SVGAGI, per germline. V lost 0 bases to trimming and J lost 4 bases, with 12 bases between them. The CDR3 DNA reads TGTGCCAGCAGTTACTCGAGAACAGGGACCACTGAAGCTTTCTTT. Protein product: CASSYSRTGTTEAFF.

About this clonotype: This CDR3 is missing its conserved last phenylalanine or tryptophan, likely due to a read error. The chain joins TRBV20-1 to TRBJ1-2; D gene unclear. The germline V gene has CDR1 DFQATT and CDR2 SNEGSKA (reference sequence). This CDR3 comprises 13 residues. V gave up 3 bases and J gave up 2 bases, with 10 bases separating them. CDR3 sequence reads: CSARGRMNYGYTC. The DNA for the CDR3 is TGCAGTGCTAGGGGCAGAATGAACTATGGCTACACCTGC.

The chain has TRBV20-1 and TRBJ2-7; D gene uncertain. Germline CDR1 DFQATT, CDR2 SNEGSKA (reference sequence). The CDR3 totals 15 residues. Trimming removed 6 bases from V and 4 bases from J, with 22 bases in between. The CDR3 spells CSASSPKRAHYEQYF. For the CDR3, the DNA is TGCAGTGCCAGCTCACCTAAAAGGGCCCATTACGAGCAGTACTTC.

This chain uses TRBV2 with TRBJ1-2; unclear D gene. The CDR3 is 12 residues long. Trimming shortened V by 7 bases and J by 11 bases, and 17 bases separated the two germline ends. CDR1 and CDR2 from the germline V gene are SNHLY and FYNNEI. DNA of the CDR3: TGTGCCAGCACCCAATCAGGCCGTCGATACACCTTC. It translates to CASTQSGRRYTF.

In nucleotides, the CDR3 is TGTGCCAGCAGCCGACAGGGGGCCAGCTATGGCTACACCTTC. This codes for CASSRQGASYGYTF. The chain links TRBV7-6 to TRBJ1-2; 10 bases are shared with TRBD1. The junction had 4 bases not matched to a gene; V was cut back by 5 bases and J by 4 bases. The length of the CDR3 is 14 residues. The germline gives CDR1 SGHVS, CDR2 FNYEAQ.

This clonotype came up many times. The V gene is TRBV20-1, the J gene TRBJ2-5; 13 nucleotides line up with TRBD2. This CDR3 comprises 15 residues. Germline assignment: CDR1 DFQATT and CDR2 SNEGSKA (reference sequence). V lost 6 bases, J lost 5 bases, and 9 bases stayed unmatched. In nucleotides, the CDR3 is TGCAGTGCCCCTACTAGCGGGAGGGCCTGGGAGACCCAGTACTTC. Amino acids: CSAPTSGRAWETQYF.

This chain joins TRBV20-1 and TRBJ1-4; D is possibly TRBD1 (5 bases). The ends were cut back, 3 bases at V and 0 bases at J, with 14 bases in the middle. The CDR3 totals 16 residues. CDR1 DFQATT and CDR2 SNEGSKA come from the germline V gene (reference sequence). CDR3 sequence reads: CSASPWTSSTNEKLFF. In DNA, the CDR3 is TGCAGTGCTAGCCCGTGGACATCATCAACTAATGAAAAACTGTTTTTT.

The table lists this clonotype with many counts. The chain couples TRBV7-6 to TRBJ1-2; 7 positions agree with TRBD1. CDR1 and CDR2 (germline): SGHVS, FNYEAQ. Trimming removed 1 base from V and 7 bases from J; junction bases left unmatched: 3. The CDR3 runs 13 residues. The CDR3 DNA reads as TGTGCCAGCAGCTTAGATAGGGGGCTTGGCTACACCTTC. Protein product: CASSLDRGLGYTF.

This CDR3 is CATSQGTSGPGLSTQYF. In nucleotides, the CDR3 is TGTGCCACCTCTCAGGGGACTAGCGGGCCCGGGCTTTCGACCCAGTACTTC. This chain uses TRBV24-1 with TRBJ2-5, with TRBD2 matching over 12 bases. Per the germline V gene, CDR1 is KGHDR and CDR2 is SFDVKD. The CDR3 sequence is 17 residues long. The J segment lost 7 bases and the V segment lost 9 bases, leaving 17 bases of the junction unmatched.

This chain links TRBV15 with TRBJ1-1; the D gene is possibly TRBD1 (5 bases). Germline V gene lookup returns CDR1 LNHNV and CDR2 YYDKDF (reference sequence). Trimming removed 5 bases from V and 14 bases from J, with 27 bases in between. CDR3 length: 15 residues. The CDR3 protein is CATSLPSGVGDEQFF. The CDR3 DNA follows: TGTGCCACCAGCCTGCCTAGCGGAGTGGGGGATGAGCAGTTCTTT.